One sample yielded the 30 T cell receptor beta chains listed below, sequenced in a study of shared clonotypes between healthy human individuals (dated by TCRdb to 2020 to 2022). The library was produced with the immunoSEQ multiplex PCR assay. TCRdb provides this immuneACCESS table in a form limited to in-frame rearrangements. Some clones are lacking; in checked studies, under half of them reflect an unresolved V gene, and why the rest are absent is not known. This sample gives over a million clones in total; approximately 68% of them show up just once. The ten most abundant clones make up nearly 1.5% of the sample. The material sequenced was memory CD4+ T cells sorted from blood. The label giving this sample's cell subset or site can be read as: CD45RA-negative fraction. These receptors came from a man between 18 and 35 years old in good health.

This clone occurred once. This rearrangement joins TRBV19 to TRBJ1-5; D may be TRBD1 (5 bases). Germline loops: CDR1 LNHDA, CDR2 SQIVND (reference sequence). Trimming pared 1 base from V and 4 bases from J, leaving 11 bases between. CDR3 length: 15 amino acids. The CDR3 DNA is TGTGCCAGTAGTATAGCTTGGCGGGGGAATCAGCCCCAGCATTTT. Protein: CASSIAWRGNQPQHF.

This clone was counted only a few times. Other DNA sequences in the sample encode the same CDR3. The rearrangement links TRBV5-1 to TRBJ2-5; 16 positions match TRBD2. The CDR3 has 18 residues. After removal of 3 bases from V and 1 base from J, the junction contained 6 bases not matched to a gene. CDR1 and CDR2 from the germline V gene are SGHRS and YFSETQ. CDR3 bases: TGCGCCAGCAGCTGGGGGACTAGCGGGAGGGCCAGCCAAGAGACCCAGTACTTC. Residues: CASSWGTSGRASQETQYF.

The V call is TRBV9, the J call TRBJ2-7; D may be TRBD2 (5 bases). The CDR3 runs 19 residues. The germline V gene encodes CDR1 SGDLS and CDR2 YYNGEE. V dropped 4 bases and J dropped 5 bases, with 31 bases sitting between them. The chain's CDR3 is CASSPRRAQAGNIGNEQYF. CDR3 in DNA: TGTGCCAGCAGCCCGCGAAGGGCCCAGGCGGGTAACATTGGGAACGAGCAGTACTTC.

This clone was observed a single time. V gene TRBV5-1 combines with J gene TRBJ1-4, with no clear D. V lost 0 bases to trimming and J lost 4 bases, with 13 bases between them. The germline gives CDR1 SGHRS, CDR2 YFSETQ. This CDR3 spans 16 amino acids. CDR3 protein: CASSLGSPRGNEKLFF. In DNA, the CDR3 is TGCGCCAGCAGCTTGGGGTCCCCCCGGGGTAATGAAAAACTGTTTTTT.

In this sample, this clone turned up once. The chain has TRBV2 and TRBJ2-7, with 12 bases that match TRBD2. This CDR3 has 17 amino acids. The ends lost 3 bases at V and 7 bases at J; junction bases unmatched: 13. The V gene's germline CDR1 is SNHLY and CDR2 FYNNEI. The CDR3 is CASSERASGGGGSEQYF. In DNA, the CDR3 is TGTGCCAGCAGTGAGAGGGCTAGCGGGGGGGGAGGAAGTGAGCAGTACTTC.

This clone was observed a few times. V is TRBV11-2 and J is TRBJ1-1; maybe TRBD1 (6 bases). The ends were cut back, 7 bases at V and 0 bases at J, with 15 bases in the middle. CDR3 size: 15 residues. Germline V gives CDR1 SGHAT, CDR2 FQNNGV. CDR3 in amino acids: CASIRQGPMNTEAFF. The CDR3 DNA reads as TGTGCCAGCATCCGCCAGGGGCCAATGAACACTGAAGCTTTCTTT.

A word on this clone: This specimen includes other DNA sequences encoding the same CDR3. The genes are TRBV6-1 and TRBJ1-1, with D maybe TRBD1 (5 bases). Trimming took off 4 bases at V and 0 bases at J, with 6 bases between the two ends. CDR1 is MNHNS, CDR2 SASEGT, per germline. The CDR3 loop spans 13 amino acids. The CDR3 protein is CASSGQMNTEAFF. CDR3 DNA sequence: TGTGCCAGCAGTGGACAGATGAACACTGAAGCTTTCTTT.

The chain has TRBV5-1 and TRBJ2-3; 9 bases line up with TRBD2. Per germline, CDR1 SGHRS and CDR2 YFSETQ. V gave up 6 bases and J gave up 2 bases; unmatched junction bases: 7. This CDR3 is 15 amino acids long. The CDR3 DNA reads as TGCGCCAGCAATGAGGCTAGCGGGGACACAGATACGCAGTATTTT. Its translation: CASNEASGDTDTQYF.

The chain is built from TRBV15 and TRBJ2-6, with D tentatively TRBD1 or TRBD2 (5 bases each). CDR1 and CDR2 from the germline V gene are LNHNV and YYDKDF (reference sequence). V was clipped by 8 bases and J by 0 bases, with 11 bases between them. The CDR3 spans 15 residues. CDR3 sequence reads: CATGTRFSGANVLTF. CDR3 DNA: TGTGCCACCGGGACCAGGTTCTCTGGGGCCAACGTCCTGACTTTC. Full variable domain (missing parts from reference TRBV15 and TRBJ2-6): DAMVIQNPRYQVTQFGKPVTLSCSQTLNHNVMYWYQQKSSQAPKLLFHYYDKDFNNEADTPDNFQSRRPNTSFCFLDIRSPGLGDTAMYLCATGTRFSGANVLTFGAGSRLTVL.

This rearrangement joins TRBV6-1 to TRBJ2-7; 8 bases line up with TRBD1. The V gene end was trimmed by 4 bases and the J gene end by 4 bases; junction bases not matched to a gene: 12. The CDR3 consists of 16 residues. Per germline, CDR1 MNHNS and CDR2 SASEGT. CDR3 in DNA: TGTGCCAGCAGTGGGGAGAACCGGGACAGGAGATACGAGCAGTACTTC. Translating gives CASSGENRDRRYEQYF.

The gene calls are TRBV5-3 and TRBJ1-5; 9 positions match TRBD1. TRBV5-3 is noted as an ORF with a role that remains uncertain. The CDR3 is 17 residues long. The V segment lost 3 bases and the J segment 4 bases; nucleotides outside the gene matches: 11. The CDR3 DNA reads TGTGCCAGAAGCTGTGAACTTCTACAGGGGGCAAATCAGCCCCAGCATTTT. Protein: CARSCELLQGANQPQHF.

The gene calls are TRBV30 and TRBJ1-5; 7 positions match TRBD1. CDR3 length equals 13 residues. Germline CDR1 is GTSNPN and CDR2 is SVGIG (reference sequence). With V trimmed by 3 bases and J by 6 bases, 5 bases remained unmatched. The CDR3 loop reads CAWRGQQGQPQHF. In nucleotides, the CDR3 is TGTGCCTGGAGGGGACAGCAGGGTCAGCCCCAGCATTTT.

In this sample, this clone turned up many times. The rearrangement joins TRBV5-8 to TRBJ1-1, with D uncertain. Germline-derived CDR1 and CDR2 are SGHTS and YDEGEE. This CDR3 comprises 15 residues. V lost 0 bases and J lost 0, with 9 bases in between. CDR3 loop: CASSLGGFMNTEAFF. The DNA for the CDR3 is TGTGCCAGCAGCTTGGGAGGGTTCATGAACACTGAAGCTTTCTTT.

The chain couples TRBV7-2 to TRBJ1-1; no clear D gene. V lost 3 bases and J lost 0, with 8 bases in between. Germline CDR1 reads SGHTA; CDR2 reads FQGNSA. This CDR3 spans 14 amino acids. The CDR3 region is CASSLMGLNTEAFF. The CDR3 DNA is TGTGCCAGCAGCTTGATGGGTCTGAACACTGAAGCTTTCTTT.

The CDR3 is CASSVGMSSGANVLTF. The CDR3 DNA follows: TGTGCCAGCAGCGTAGGAATGAGTTCTGGGGCCAACGTCCTGACTTTC. The chain links TRBV9 to TRBJ2-6; no clear D gene. Germline V gene sequence: CDR1 SGDLS, CDR2 YYNGEE. The CDR3 length is 16 residues. V dropped 0 bases and J dropped 1 base, with 8 bases sitting between them.

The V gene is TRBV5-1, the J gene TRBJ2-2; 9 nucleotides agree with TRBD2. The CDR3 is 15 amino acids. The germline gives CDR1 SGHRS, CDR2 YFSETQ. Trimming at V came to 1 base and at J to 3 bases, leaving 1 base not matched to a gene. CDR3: CASSLQRGDTGELFF. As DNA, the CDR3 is TGCGCCAGCAGCTTGCAGCGGGGGGACACCGGGGAGCTGTTTTTT.

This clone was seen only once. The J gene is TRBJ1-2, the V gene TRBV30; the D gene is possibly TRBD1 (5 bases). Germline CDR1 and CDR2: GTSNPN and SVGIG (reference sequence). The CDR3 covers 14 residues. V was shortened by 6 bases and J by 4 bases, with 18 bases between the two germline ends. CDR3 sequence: CACLMRGTRYGYTF. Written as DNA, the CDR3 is TGTGCCTGCCTGATGCGGGGGACCCGCTATGGCTACACCTTC.

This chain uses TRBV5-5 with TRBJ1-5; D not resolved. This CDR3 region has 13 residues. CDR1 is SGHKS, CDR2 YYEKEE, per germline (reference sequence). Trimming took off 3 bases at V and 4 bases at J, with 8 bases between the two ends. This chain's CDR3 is CASSSSPNQPQHF. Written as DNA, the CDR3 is TGTGCCAGCAGCTCCTCACCGAATCAGCCCCAGCATTTT.

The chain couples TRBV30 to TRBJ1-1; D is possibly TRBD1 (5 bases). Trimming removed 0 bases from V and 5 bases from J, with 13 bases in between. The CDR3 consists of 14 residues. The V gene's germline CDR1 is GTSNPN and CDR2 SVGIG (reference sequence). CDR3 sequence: CAWSVGGEGTEAFF. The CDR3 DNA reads TGTGCCTGGAGTGTGGGGGGTGAAGGGACTGAAGCTTTCTTT.

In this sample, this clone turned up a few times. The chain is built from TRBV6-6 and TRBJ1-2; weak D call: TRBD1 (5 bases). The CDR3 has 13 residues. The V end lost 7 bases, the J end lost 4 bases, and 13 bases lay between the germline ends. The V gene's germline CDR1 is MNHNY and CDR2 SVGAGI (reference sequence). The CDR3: CASKPGGGYGYTF. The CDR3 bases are TGTGCCAGCAAACCTGGCGGGGGCTATGGCTACACCTTC.

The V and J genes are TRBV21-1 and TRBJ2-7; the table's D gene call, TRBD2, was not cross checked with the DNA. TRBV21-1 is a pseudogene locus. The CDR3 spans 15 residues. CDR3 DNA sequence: TGTGCCAGCAGTGCCCTAGCGGGACCGGGGGGCGAGCAGTACTTC. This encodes CASSALAGPGGEQYF.

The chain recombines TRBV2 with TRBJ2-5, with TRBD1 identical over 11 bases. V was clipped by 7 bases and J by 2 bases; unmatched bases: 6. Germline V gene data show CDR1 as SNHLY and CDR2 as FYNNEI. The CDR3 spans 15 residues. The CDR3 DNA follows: TGTGCCAGCAAGGGGACAGGGGGGAGACAAGAGACCCAGTACTTC. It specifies CASKGTGGRQETQYF.

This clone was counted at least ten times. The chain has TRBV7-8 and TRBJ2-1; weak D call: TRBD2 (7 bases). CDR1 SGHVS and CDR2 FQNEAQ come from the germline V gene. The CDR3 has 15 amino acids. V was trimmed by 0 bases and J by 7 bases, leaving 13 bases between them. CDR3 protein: CASSLAGGRWNEQFF. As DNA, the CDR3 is TGTGCCAGCAGCTTAGCGGGGGGGCGGTGGAATGAGCAGTTCTTC.

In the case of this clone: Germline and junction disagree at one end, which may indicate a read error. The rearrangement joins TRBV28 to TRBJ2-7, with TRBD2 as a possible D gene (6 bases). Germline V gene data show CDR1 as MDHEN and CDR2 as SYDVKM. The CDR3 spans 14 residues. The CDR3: CASRPNRDFPSTDF. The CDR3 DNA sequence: TGTGCCAGCAGGCCTAACCGGGACTTTCCATCGACGGACTTC.

The CDR3 coding sequence is TGTGCCAGCAGGAAGGACAAAGCAAATGAAAAACTGTTTTTT. Protein product: CASRKDKANEKLFF. This rearrangement joins TRBV6-6 to TRBJ1-4, with D tentatively TRBD1 (5 bases). Trimming took off 6 bases at V and 5 bases at J, with 13 bases between the two ends. Germline assignment: CDR1 MNHNY and CDR2 SVGAGI (reference sequence). There are 14 residues in the CDR3.

CDR3 sequence reads: CASSLSTGGITEAFF. The CDR3 nucleotides read TGCGCCAGCAGCTTGTCAACAGGGGGTATCACTGAAGCTTTCTTT. V and J are TRBV5-1 and TRBJ1-1; the match to TRBD1 covers 8 bases. Germline V CDR1 and CDR2: SGHRS, YFSETQ. After removal of 1 base from V and 4 bases from J, the junction contained 6 bases not matched to a gene. The CDR3 has 15 amino acids.

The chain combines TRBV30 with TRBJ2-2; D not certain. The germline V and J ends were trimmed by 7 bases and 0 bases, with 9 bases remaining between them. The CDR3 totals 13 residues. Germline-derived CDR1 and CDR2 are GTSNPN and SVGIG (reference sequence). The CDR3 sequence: CASGRANTGELFF. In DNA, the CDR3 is TGTGCCTCGGGTAGGGCGAACACCGGGGAGCTGTTTTTT.

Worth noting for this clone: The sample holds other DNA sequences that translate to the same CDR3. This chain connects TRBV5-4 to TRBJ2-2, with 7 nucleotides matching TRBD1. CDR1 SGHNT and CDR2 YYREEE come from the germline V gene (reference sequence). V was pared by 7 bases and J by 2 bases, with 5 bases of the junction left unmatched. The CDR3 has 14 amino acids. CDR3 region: CASGRDSNTGELFF. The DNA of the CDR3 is TGTGCCAGCGGCCGGGACAGCAACACCGGGGAGCTGTTTTTT.

CDR3 sequence reads: CAWSPRAYGYTF. The CDR3 nucleotides are TGTGCCTGGAGTCCCCGGGCGTATGGCTACACCTTC. This chain links TRBV30 with TRBJ1-2; D remains unclear. Germline CDR1 and CDR2: GTSNPN and SVGIG (reference sequence). V was pared by 2 bases and J by 5 bases, with 9 bases between. The CDR3 extends over 12 amino acids.

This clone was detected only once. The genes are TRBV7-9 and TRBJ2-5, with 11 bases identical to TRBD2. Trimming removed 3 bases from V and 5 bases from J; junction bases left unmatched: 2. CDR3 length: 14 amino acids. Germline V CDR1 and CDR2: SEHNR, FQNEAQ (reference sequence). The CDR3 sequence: CASSFSSGGETQYF. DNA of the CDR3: TGTGCCAGCAGCTTCTCTAGCGGGGGGGAGACCCAGTACTTC. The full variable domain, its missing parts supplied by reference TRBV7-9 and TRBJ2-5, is DTGVSQNPRHKITKRGQNVTFRCDPISEHNRLYWYRQTLGQGPEFLTYFQNEAQLEKSRLLSDRFSAERPKGSFSTLEIQRTEQGDSAMYLCASSFSSGGETQYFGPGTRLLVL.